What follows are 8 T cell receptor beta chains derived from one specimen sequenced in a study of STAT5B mutations in CD4+ large granular lymphocyte leukemia (dated by TCRdb to between 2021 and 2024). Receptor amplification or capture employed the immunoSEQ multiplex PCR assay. In TCRdb, the immuneACCESS table is reduced to in-frame sequences with V and J assigned. These tables do not hold every clone; where another copy was compared, an unresolved V gene accounts for under half, and the others remain unexplained. The sample table contains about 2,200 clones; only one count was recorded for 80% to 90% of them. 6% to 7.5% of the sample belongs to the ten largest clones. The sequenced sample was PBMCs. The source is a woman between 65 and 79 years old with CD4+ T-cell large granular lymphocyte leukemia.

The chain carries TRBV5-1 and TRBJ2-7; 10 bases line up with TRBD1. The germline gives CDR1 SGHRS, CDR2 YFSETQ. Germline trimming cut 2 bases from V and 5 bases from J; bases unmatched to any gene: 4. The CDR3 loop spans 14 amino acids. Here the CDR3 DNA reads TGCGCCAGCAGCTTCGGGACAGGGGATAACGAGCAGTACTTC. It specifies CASSFGTGDNEQYF.

The genes are TRBV29-1 and TRBJ1-1; D unclear. The ends were cut back, 6 bases at V and 1 base at J, with 15 bases in the middle. This CDR3 spans 14 amino acids. Germline CDR1 is SQVTM and CDR2 is ANQGSEA. As DNA, the CDR3 is TGCAGCGTGGCTATGCACGGGCGGAACACTGAAGCTTTCTTT. Translation: CSVAMHGRNTEAFF. Together with reference TRBV29-1 and TRBJ1-1, the CDR3 gives the full variable domain: SAVISQKPSRDICQRGTSLTIQCQVDSQVTMMFWYRQQPGQSLTLIATANQGSEATYESGFVIDKFPISRPNLTFSTLTVSNMSPEDSSIYLCSVAMHGRNTEAFFGQGTRLTVV.

V is TRBV11-1 and J is TRBJ2-7, with a tentative D call TRBD1 (6 bases). The CDR3 contains 15 residues. Per the germline V gene, CDR1 is SGHAT and CDR2 is FQDESV (reference sequence). The germline V and J ends were trimmed by 5 bases and 4 bases, with 18 bases remaining between them. In DNA, the CDR3 is TGTGCCAGCAGCGTTACAGGGACCAAAACGTACGAGCAGTACTTC. It specifies CASSVTGTKTYEQYF.

The rearrangement links TRBV6-1 to TRBJ2-7; D gene unclear. This CDR3 is built from 14 residues. Per the germline V gene, CDR1 is MNHNS and CDR2 is SASEGT. V was shortened by 2 bases and J by 9 bases, with 17 bases between the two germline ends. CDR3 amino acids: CASSEIVTAAGQYF. DNA for the CDR3: TGTGCCAGCAGTGAAATTGTTACGGCCGCCGGGCAGTACTTC.

V is TRBV10-3 and J is TRBJ1-5; the D is unclear. Germline V lookup: CDR1 ENHRY, CDR2 SYGVKD. V was shortened by 0 bases and J by 4 bases, with 7 bases between the two germline ends. The CDR3 covers 14 residues. CDR3 coding DNA: TGTGCCATCAGTGAGTCTAAAGGTAATCAGCCCCAGCATTTT. Its protein is CAISESKGNQPQHF.

This clone was detected once. The chain joins TRBV6-5 to TRBJ1-3, with 7 nucleotides matching TRBD1. Germline V gives CDR1 MNHEY, CDR2 SVGAGI. V gave up 6 bases and J gave up 7 bases; unmatched junction bases: 6. The CDR3 extends over 13 amino acids. CDR3 DNA: TGTGCCAGCAGCCCTGGACAGGTCAACACCATATATTTT. This gives the protein CASSPGQVNTIYF.

The gene calls are TRBV10-3 and TRBJ2-3; 8 positions agree with TRBD2. CDR3 size: 14 residues. Germline V gene lookup returns CDR1 ENHRY and CDR2 SYGVKD. With V trimmed by 7 bases and J by 2 bases, 5 bases remained unmatched. The CDR3 region has the DNA TGTGCCATCACCAGTAGCGGGGCCACAGATACGCAGTATTTT. This encodes CAITSSGATDTQYF.

The chain combines TRBV7-6 with TRBJ1-5, with TRBD1 as a possible D gene (6 bases). V shed 5 bases and J shed 6 bases, with 17 bases lying between them. Germline CDR1 and CDR2: SGHVS and FNYEAQ. The CDR3 is 15 amino acids. CDR3 DNA: TGTGCCAGCAGCCCTGCTGAACAGGGAGTTCAGCCCCAGCATTTT. Amino acid sequence: CASSPAEQGVQPQHF.